One T cell receptor (beta chain) is described in this entry. Here immunoSEQ multiplex PCR was the method, and the copy in TCRdb shows in-frame clones only, minus some. The table has 350,000 to 550,000 clones, approximately 90% seen once; the top ten hold approximately 2%. The data are from a study of blood T cell repertoires in COVID-19. Study details: PBMCs, B-cell-depleted T cells, or T cells were the source of the cDNA or gDNA that made up the material.

CDR1 is SGHRS and CDR2 is YFSETQ in the germline V gene. V shed 0 bases, J shed 7 bases, and the junction held 3 bases outside the gene matches. The CDR3 has 13 amino acids. This TCR was sampled from a young woman with acute COVID-19. Sequencing was carried out using PBMCs or T cells enriched from blood (not recorded which). V usage is TRBV5-1 and J usage is TRBJ1-2, with TRBD1 identical over 7 bases. CDR3 coding DNA: TGCGCCAGCAGCTTGGGGGCAGGGGGTGGCTACACCTTC. This encodes CASSLGAGGGYTF. Using reference TRBV5-1 and TRBJ1-2 for the parts outside the CDR3, the full variable domain is KAGVTQTPRYLIKTRGQQVTLSCSPISGHRSVSWYQQTPGQGLQFLFEYFSETQRNKGNFPGRFSGRQFSNSRSEMNVSTLELGDSALYLCASSLGAGGGYTFGSGTRLTVV.